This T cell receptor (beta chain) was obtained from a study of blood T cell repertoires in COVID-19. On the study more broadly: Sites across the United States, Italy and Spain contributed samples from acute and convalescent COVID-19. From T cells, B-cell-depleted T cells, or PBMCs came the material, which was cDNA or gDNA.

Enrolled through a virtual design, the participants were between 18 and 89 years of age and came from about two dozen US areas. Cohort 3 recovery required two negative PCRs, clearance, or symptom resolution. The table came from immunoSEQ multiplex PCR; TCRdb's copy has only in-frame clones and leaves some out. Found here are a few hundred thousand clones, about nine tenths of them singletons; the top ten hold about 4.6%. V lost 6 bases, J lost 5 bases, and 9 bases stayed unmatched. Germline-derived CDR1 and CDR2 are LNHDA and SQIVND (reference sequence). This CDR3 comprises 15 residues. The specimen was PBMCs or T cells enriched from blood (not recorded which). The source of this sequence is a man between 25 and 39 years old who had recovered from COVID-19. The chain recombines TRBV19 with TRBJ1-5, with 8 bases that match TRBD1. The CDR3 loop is CASRKSQGGDQPQHF. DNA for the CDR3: TGTGCCAGTAGAAAATCACAGGGGGGCGATCAGCCCCAGCATTTT.